Listed below are T cell receptor beta chains from one sample, sequenced in a study of a mutant IDH1 vaccine in newly diagnosed glioma. The method was immunoSEQ multiplex PCR; TCRdb's version includes in-frame clones alone and lacks a portion of them. The sample records approximately 44,000 clones, approximately 90% being singletons. No antigens are known for them. Specimen: PBMCs, collected from a glioma patient whose treatment included an IDH1 peptide vaccine. These receptors were obtained from a man aged 45 to 65 with glioma. Both conserved end residues are part of each CDR3. D genes are given only for firm matches. A row's size may be missing; if present it is once, few, many or a size class.

V gene,J gene,D gene,clone size,CDR3 protein,CDR3 DNA
TRBV28,TRBJ2-7,.,.,CASSLLFYEQYF,TGTGCCAGCAGCCTCCTATTCTACGAGCAGTACTTC
TRBV6-5,TRBJ2-7,TRBD2,.,CASRRGLAGYEQYF,TGTGCCAGCAGACGGGGACTAGCGGGCTACGAGCAGTACTTC
TRBV14,TRBJ1-5,.,.,CASSQDKRVSNQPQHF,TGTGCCAGCAGCCAAGATAAGAGGGTCTCCAATCAGCCCCAGCATTTT
TRBV7-8,TRBJ1-4,.,.,CASSLGPGAWGEKLFF,TGTGCCAGCAGCTTAGGGCCCGGGGCCTGGGGTGAAAAACTGTTTTTT
TRBV9,TRBJ1-1,.,.,CASSVATGLESNTEAFF,TGTGCCAGCAGCGTAGCTACGGGCTTAGAGTCGAACACTGAAGCTTTCTTT
TRBV7-9,TRBJ1-5,.,.,CASSWAWDQPQHF,TGTGCCAGCAGCTGGGCGTGGGATCAGCCCCAGCATTTT
TRBV9,TRBJ1-4,.,.,CASSGLEKLFF,TGTGCCAGCTCAGGCCTTGAAAAACTGTTTTTT
TRBV19,TRBJ2-1,TRBD2,.,CASTGLWGGDNEQFF,TGTGCCAGTACCGGCCTTTGGGGGGGAGACAATGAGCAGTTCTTC
TRBV11-2,TRBJ2-6,.,.,CASSLVRFGFTGANVLTF,TGTGCCAGCAGCTTAGTGAGATTCGGGTTTACTGGGGCCAACGTCCTGACTTTC
TRBV5-4,TRBJ2-5,.,.,CASSFQLQETQYF,TGTGCCAGCAGCTTTCAATTACAAGAGACCCAGTACTTC
TRBV5-1,TRBJ1-1,.,.,CASSLGVRGGTEAFF,TGCGCCAGCAGCTTGGGTGTCAGGGGAGGTACTGAAGCTTTCTTT
TRBV29-1,TRBJ2-7,TRBD1,.,CSVGQGIWEQYF,TGCAGCGTTGGACAGGGCATCTGGGAGCAGTACTTC
TRBV4-3,TRBJ1-6,.,.,CASSQGLSGVVSPLHF,TGCGCCAGCAGCCAAGGATTATCAGGGGTTGTTTCACCCCTCCACTTT
TRBV30,TRBJ1-2,TRBD1,.,CAWSVNRGYGYTF,TGTGCCTGGAGTGTTAACAGGGGCTATGGCTACACCTTC
TRBV5-1,TRBJ2-1,.,.,CASSLAPLESYNEQFF,TGCGCCAGCAGCTTGGCCCCACTAGAGTCCTACAATGAGCAGTTCTTC
TRBV19,TRBJ1-3,.,.,CASSMKLGAGNTIYF,TGTGCCAGTAGTATGAAGCTAGGGGCTGGAAACACCATATATTTT
TRBV6-6,TRBJ1-3,TRBD1,.,CASSFDRASGNTIYF,TGTGCCAGCAGTTTTGACAGGGCCTCTGGAAACACCATATATTTT
TRBV6-5,TRBJ2-1,.,.,CASSIGDRSYNEQFF,TGTGCCAGCAGTATAGGGGACCGCTCCTACAATGAGCAGTTCTTC
TRBV6-1,TRBJ1-2,.,.,CASIPWGRLDGYTF,TGTGCCAGCATCCCCTGGGGTCGGTTGGATGGCTACACCTTC
TRBV5-6,TRBJ2-7,.,once,CASSRGRGPYEQYF,TGTGCCAGCAGCCGGGGGCGCGGTCCCTACGAGCAGTACTTC
TRBV27,TRBJ1-1,.,.,CASSSTRAEAFF,TGTGCCAGCAGCAGCACAAGGGCTGAAGCTTTCTTT
TRBV12-1,TRBJ1-4,.,few,CASSLQGVNEKLFF,TGTGCCAGCAGCTTACAGGGTGTTAATGAAAAACTGTTTTTT
TRBV6-1,TRBJ2-7,.,.,CASSRGVAIEQYF,TGTGCCAGCAGTAGAGGGGTTGCGATCGAGCAGTACTTC
TRBV9,TRBJ2-7,TRBD1,.,CASSAGTGKYF,TGTGCCAGCAGCGCCGGGACAGGGAAGTACTTC
TRBV7-2,TRBJ1-2,TRBD1,.,CASSIGQGRGYTF,TGTGCCAGCAGCATAGGACAGGGACGGGGCTACACCTTC
TRBV5-6,TRBJ2-5,.,.,CASSLVVGPRETQYF,TGTGCCAGCAGCTTGGTAGTAGGTCCAAGGGAGACCCAGTACTTC
TRBV5-1,TRBJ1-5,.,.,CASSLGGFHQPQHF,TGCGCCAGCAGCTTGGGGGGATTTCACCAGCCCCAGCATTTT
TRBV7-8,TRBJ2-1,.,.,CASSLEFAGNEQFF,TGTGCCAGCAGCTTAGAATTTGCGGGGAATGAGCAGTTCTTC
TRBV29-1,TRBJ2-4,.,.,CSVGMDNKNIQYF,TGCAGCGTTGGAATGGACAACAAAAACATTCAGTACTTC
TRBV6-1,TRBJ1-1,.,.,CASRDLLNTEAFF,TGTGCCAGCAGGGACCTTCTGAACACTGAAGCTTTCTTT
TRBV4-2,TRBJ1-2,.,.,CASSQMRSWTDGYTF,TGTGCCAGCAGCCAGATGCGCTCTTGGACGGATGGCTACACCTTC
TRBV19,TRBJ1-1,TRBD1,.,CASSTWGTGDTEAFF,TGTGCCAGTAGTACCTGGGGCACAGGGGACACTGAAGCTTTCTTT
TRBV7-9,TRBJ2-7,.,.,CASSEHRDSYEQYF,TGTGCCAGCAGCGAACACAGGGATTCCTACGAGCAGTACTTC
TRBV29-1,TRBJ1-4,.,once,CSVAVSLKAEKLFF,TGCAGCGTCGCCGTAAGCCTTAAGGCCGAAAAACTGTTTTTT
TRBV13,TRBJ2-7,TRBD1,.,CASSQQGQDDYTYEQYF,TGTGCCAGCAGCCAACAGGGACAGGACGACTACACCTACGAGCAGTACTTC
TRBV6-4,TRBJ2-2,.,few,CASSATGTGELFF,TGTGCCAGCAGTGCCACAGGGACCGGGGAGCTGTTTTTT
TRBV14,TRBJ2-7,.,.,CASSQVSLVPYEQYF,TGTGCCAGCAGCCAAGTCAGCCTAGTTCCCTACGAGCAGTACTTC
TRBV27,TRBJ2-1,.,.,CASSRNGLYNEQFF,TGTGCCAGCAGCCGGAACGGGCTCTACAATGAGCAGTTCTTC
TRBV5-6,TRBJ1-2,TRBD1,.,CASSWDRTAGYTF,TGTGCCAGCAGCTGGGACAGGACGGCCGGCTACACCTTC
TRBV7-2,TRBJ2-5,TRBD2,.,CASSLWTRPETQYF,TGTGCCAGCAGCTTGTGGACTAGACCAGAGACCCAGTACTTC
TRBV11-2,TRBJ1-1,TRBD1,.,CASRQGQGGSTEAFF,TGTGCCAGCAGGCAAGGACAGGGGGGAAGTACTGAAGCTTTCTTT
TRBV14,TRBJ2-7,.,.,CASSPVADEQYF,TGTGCCAGCAGCCCCGTGGCAGACGAGCAGTACTTC
TRBV6-5,TRBJ2-7,.,.,CASSYDRYEQYF,TGTGCCAGCAGTTATGATAGATACGAGCAGTACTTC
TRBV6-5,TRBJ1-1,.,once,CASVREAEAFF,TGTGCCAGCGTCAGGGAGGCTGAAGCTTTCTTT
TRBV10-2,TRBJ1-5,.,.,CASSESGRGHAYSNQPQHF,TGCGCCAGCAGTGAGTCTGGCAGGGGCCACGCATATAGCAATCAGCCCCAGCATTTT
TRBV4-3,TRBJ1-3,.,.,CASSQESGNTIYF,TGCGCCAGCAGCCAGGAATCTGGAAACACCATATATTTT
TRBV4-1,TRBJ2-7,.,.,CASSQDFVGRANPYEQYF,TGCGCCAGCAGCCAAGATTTTGTGGGCAGGGCTAACCCCTACGAGCAGTACTTC
TRBV28,TRBJ1-5,TRBD1,.,CASSPTGIGGPQHF,TGTGCCAGCAGTCCGACAGGGATAGGAGGGCCCCAGCATTTT
TRBV7-2,TRBJ1-2,.,.,CASSPAYGGPRYGYTF,TGTGCCAGCAGCCCTGCGTATGGAGGGCCTCGGTATGGCTACACCTTC
TRBV25-1,TRBJ2-2,TRBD1,.,CASSGTRGQGLSGELFF,TGTGCCAGCAGTGGAACCAGGGGACAGGGGTTATCCGGGGAGCTGTTTTTT
TRBV6-5,TRBJ2-1,.,.,CASREYNEQFF,TGTGCCAGCAGAGAGTACAATGAGCAGTTCTTC
TRBV5-4,TRBJ2-3,TRBD1,.,CASSPGQGGPGDTQYF,TGTGCCAGCAGCCCCGGACAGGGAGGACCAGGAGATACGCAGTATTTT
TRBV13,TRBJ2-7,TRBD1,.,CASSHSGTGGYEQYF,TGTGCCAGCAGCCACTCCGGGACAGGGGGCTACGAGCAGTACTTC
TRBV11-1,TRBJ1-2,.,.,CASSFGAGYGGYTF,TGTGCCAGCAGCTTTGGGGCAGGGTACGGGGGCTACACCTTC
TRBV6-4,TRBJ2-1,TRBD1,.,CASSERTGGDEQFF,TGTGCCAGCAGTGAGAGGACAGGGGGCGATGAGCAGTTCTTC
TRBV30,TRBJ2-7,TRBD1,once,CAWSRAGGTYEQYF,TGTGCCTGGAGTCGAGCAGGGGGAACCTACGAGCAGTACTTC
TRBV4-3,TRBJ2-7,TRBD1,.,CASSQDRDRAYEQYF,TGCGCCAGCAGCCAGGACCGGGACAGGGCCTACGAGCAGTACTTC
TRBV28,TRBJ2-7,.,.,CASHRGDEQYF,TGTGCCAGCCACCGTGGTGACGAGCAGTACTTC
TRBV23-1,TRBJ1-3,.,.,CASSQSGLASGAGNTIYF,TGCGCCAGCAGTCAATCAGGGCTCGCCTCGGGGGCTGGAAACACCATATATTTT
TRBV7-9,TRBJ1-1,.,.,CASSPDTNTEAFF,TGTGCCAGCAGCCCGGACACGAACACTGAAGCTTTCTTT